This record looks at one T cell receptor beta chain sequence and its context. The CDR3 has 15 residues. Germline V gene data show CDR1 as LGHNA and CDR2 as YNFKEQ. V was cut by 4 bases and J by 0 bases, with 9 bases left in between. This sample is drawn from a study of blood T cell repertoires in COVID-19. Overall study: In each case, the material was cDNA or gDNA derived from T cells, B-cell-depleted T cells, or PBMCs.

The authors' processing: Amplified reference gene primers provided the basis for estimating nucleated cell counts. Data came from immunoSEQ multiplex PCR; TCRdb stores just in-frame clones and leaves some out. For V, J and clone size, that table is used; D and trimming come from the DNA. The sample has about 190,000 clones, less than 80% seen once; the top ten hold roughly an eighth. The chain combines TRBV4-2 with TRBJ1-4; D unresolved. The receptor was isolated from a woman aged 45-59 years with acute or convalescent COVID-19. Sample: peripheral blood. CDR3 nucleotide sequence: TGTGCCAGCAGCCGAGGGAGCTCAACTAATGAAAAACTGTTTTTT. Translating it yields CASSRGSSTNEKLFF.